A single sample gave rise to the 17 T cell receptor beta chains below, sequenced in a study of T cell repertoires in cytomegalovirus infection. One entry per CDR3 protein, called by TCRdb with MiXCR from the reads. The data show around 260,000 distinct CDR3 sequences, over 20% seen once. Sequencing was done on a sample of PBMCs. The source is a human donor in good health (CMV status not recorded). Some clones in this sample may be carry-over from other donors' samples.

The chain uses TRBV20-1 and TRBJ1-1; D is unresolved. CDR1 and CDR2 (germline): DFQATT, SNEGSKA (reference sequence). V lost 0 bases to trimming and J lost 7 bases, with 12 bases between them. CDR3 length: 13 residues. The CDR3 is CSARDRTTGEAFF. CDR3 DNA sequence: TGCAGTGCTAGAGATAGAACCACTGGTGAAGCTTTCTTT.

The chain links TRBV28 to TRBJ1-5; TRBD1 might be the D (5 bases). V gave up 6 bases and J gave up 5 bases, with 17 bases separating them. The germline CDR1 and CDR2 sequences are MDHEN and SYDVKM. This CDR3 is 15 amino acids long. CDR3 protein: CASRDLDRSYQPQHF. In DNA form, the CDR3 reads TGTGCCAGCAGAGACCTTGACAGATCCTATCAGCCCCAGCATTTT.

The sample holds many counts of this clonotype. This chain links TRBV7-2 with TRBJ2-7; D call uncertain. The CDR3 spans 12 residues. V lost 6 bases to trimming and J lost 1 base, with 7 bases between them. Germline CDR1 SGHTA, CDR2 FQGNSA. The chain's CDR3 is CASSPVSYEQYF. As DNA, the CDR3 is TGTGCCAGCAGTCCTGTATCCTACGAGCAGTACTTC.

This clonotype was counted at least ten times. V is TRBV7-2 and J is TRBJ2-7, with 7 bases lining up with TRBD2. J lost 3 bases, V lost 5 bases, and 4 bases had no gene match. The CDR3 contains 13 residues. Germline assignment: CDR1 SGHTA and CDR2 FQGNSA. The DNA of the CDR3 is TGTGCCAGCAGCCGGCGCGGGGGCTACGAGCAGTACTTC. Its translation: CASSRRGGYEQYF.

V gene TRBV2 combines with J gene TRBJ2-1; D possibly corresponds to TRBD2 (6 bases). Germline assignment: CDR1 SNHLY and CDR2 FYNNEI. V lost 8 bases, J lost 11 bases, and 10 bases lay in between. The CDR3 consists of 10 residues. For the CDR3, the DNA is TGTGCCAGCGGGGACTCCAAGCAGTTCTTC. Translation gives CASGDSKQFF.

Many counts were recorded for this clonotype. J is TRBJ2-1 and V is TRBV20-1; 7 nucleotides line up with TRBD2. The CDR3 covers 17 residues. CDR1 is DFQATT and CDR2 is SNEGSKA in the germline V gene (reference sequence). Trimming took 0 bases from V and 0 from J; bases not matched to a gene: 8. The CDR3: CSARDLTSPSSYNEQFF. CDR3 bases: TGCAGTGCTAGAGATTTGACTAGCCCGAGCTCCTACAATGAGCAGTTCTTC.

This clonotype was counted only a few times. This chain joins TRBV28 and TRBJ1-1; D unresolved. Trimming removed 5 bases at V and 1 base at J, with 11 bases between. The CDR3 consists of 14 residues. The germline V gene encodes CDR1 MDHEN and CDR2 SYDVKM. The chain's CDR3 is CASSDFRRNTEAFF. Written as DNA, the CDR3 is TGTGCCAGCAGTGACTTCAGGAGGAACACTGAAGCTTTCTTT.

This chain uses TRBV3-1 with TRBJ2-7; a possible D gene is TRBD2 (5 bases). Germline lookup yields CDR1 LGHDT and CDR2 YNNKEL (reference sequence). This CDR3 is 15 amino acids long. V was trimmed by 1 base and J by 2 bases, leaving 12 bases between them. The CDR3 DNA sequence: TGTGCCAGCAGCCAAGGATTACTAGGACCCTACGAGCAGTACTTC. Translating gives CASSQGLLGPYEQYF.

Only a few counts were recorded for this clonotype. V gene TRBV19 combines with J gene TRBJ2-5; D may be TRBD1 (5 bases). Germline CDR1 is LNHDA and CDR2 is SQIVND (reference sequence). The CDR3 has 16 amino acids. Trimming took off 6 bases at V and 5 bases at J, with 22 bases between the two ends. The CDR3 DNA is TGTGCCAGTAGCCCTGAAAACCGGCAGGGTCGGGAGACCCAGTACTTC. Its translation is CASSPENRQGRETQYF.

V usage is TRBV12-3 or TRBV12-4 and J usage is TRBJ2-4, with 11 nucleotides matching TRBD1. The ends lost 5 bases at V and 9 bases at J; junction bases unmatched: 6. The length of the CDR3 is 14 residues. The CDR3 region has the DNA TGTGCCAGCAGTCCTGGGACAGGGGGGGCCATTCAGTACTTC. Its protein product is CASSPGTGGAIQYF.

This clonotype was recorded at least ten times. The chain combines TRBV7-9 with TRBJ2-6, with no clear D. The germline V gene has CDR1 SEHNR and CDR2 FQNEAQ (reference sequence). V dropped 4 bases and J dropped 0 bases, with 4 bases sitting between them. The CDR3 contains 14 residues. The CDR3 DNA reads TGTGCCAGCAGCTCCGACTCTGGGGCCAACGTCCTGACTTTC. It yields the protein CASSSDSGANVLTF.

This clonotype occurred many times. The gene calls are TRBV20-1 and TRBJ2-5, with D perhaps matching TRBD2 (5 bases). Germline-derived CDR1 and CDR2 are DFQATT and SNEGSKA (reference sequence). This CDR3 is built from 13 residues. The V end was cut by 2 bases, the J end by 5 bases, with 12 bases between. Here the CDR3 reads CSARNGGYETQYF. The CDR3 DNA is TGCAGTGCTAGAAACGGAGGATATGAGACCCAGTACTTC.

The chain recombines TRBV7-3 with TRBJ2-6, with 8 positions matching TRBD2. The CDR3 contains 17 residues. V shed 7 bases, J shed 0 bases, and the junction held 8 bases outside the gene matches. Germline V CDR1 and CDR2: SGHTA, FQGTGA. The CDR3 coding sequence is TGTGCCAGCACCCCCGGGGGGGGGAGCTCTGGGGCCAACGTCCTGACTTTC. Translated: CASTPGGGSSGANVLTF.

The chain recombines TRBV20-1 with TRBJ2-1; 7 positions agree with TRBD2. Germline trimming cut 1 base from V and 1 base from J; bases unmatched to any gene: 4. This CDR3 is 15 amino acids long. CDR1 is DFQATT, CDR2 SNEGSKA, per germline (reference sequence). CDR3 nucleotides: TGCAGTGCTAGAGGGTGGGGGGGGTCCTACAATGAGCAGTTCTTC. Translated: CSARGWGGSYNEQFF.

The V and J genes are TRBV7-2 and TRBJ1-4; no reliable D call. Germline V gives CDR1 SGHTA, CDR2 FQGNSA. CDR3 length equals 12 residues. Trimming took off 5 bases at V and 3 bases at J, with 4 bases between the two ends. The CDR3 nucleotides are TGTGCCAGCAGCCAGGCTAATGAAAAACTGTTTTTT. Residues: CASSQANEKLFF.

This clonotype came up many times. The V call is TRBV7-2, the J call TRBJ2-5; TRBD1 agrees at 7 bases. Germline loops: CDR1 SGHTA, CDR2 FQGNSA. This CDR3 has 14 amino acids. The junction had 6 bases not matched to a gene; V was cut back by 5 bases and J by 3 bases. CDR3 region: CASSQAQGEETQYF. The CDR3 DNA follows: TGTGCCAGCAGCCAAGCGCAGGGGGAAGAGACCCAGTACTTC. Full variable domain (rest looked up from reference TRBV7-2 and TRBJ2-5): GAGVSQSPSNKVTEKGKDVELRCDPISGHTALYWYRQSLGQGLEFLIYFQGNSAPDKSGLPSDRFSAERTGGSVSTLTIQRTQQEDSAVYLCASSQAQGEETQYFGPGTRLLVL.

The V gene is TRBV6-2 or TRBV6-3, the J gene TRBJ2-1, with 10 bases fitting TRBD2. The CDR3 contains 18 residues. Germline trimming cut 2 bases from V and 2 bases from J; bases unmatched to any gene: 9. Germline values: CDR1 MNHEY, CDR2 SVGEGT. The CDR3: CASSYEIAGGSPYNEQFF. As DNA, the CDR3 is TGTGCCAGCAGTTACGAGATAGCGGGGGGTTCACCCTACAATGAGCAGTTCTTC.